This is a list of T cell receptor beta chains from one sample in a study of human thymus T cells. Sequenced by immunoSEQ multiplex PCR; TCRdb stores in-frame clones only, minus some. The repertoire holds tens of thousands of clones, with about 95% as singletons. The material sequenced was thymus tissue. These TCRs come from a girl under three years old with a congenital heart defect but otherwise immunologically healthy. The CDR3 runs from the conserved cysteine through the conserved F or W. Fields, in order: V gene, J gene, D gene, CDR3 protein. D genes are given only for firm matches.

TRBV25-1	TRBJ2-3	NA	CASSELSRSTDTQYF
TRBV6-1	TRBJ2-1	NA	CASSGQPYRGGFF
TRBV30	TRBJ1-4	NA	CAWTVPKTNEKLFF
TRBV30	TRBJ1-1	NA	CAWSVLTEAFF
TRBV28	TRBJ2-2	TRBD2	CASSHSGTRTGELFF
TRBV6-4	TRBJ1-2	TRBD1	CASSKSGGKWGGYTF
TRBV28	TRBJ2-7	NA	CASSNRQLRAHEQYF
TRBV27	TRBJ2-7	NA	CASSPAPTGRYEQYF
TRBV18	TRBJ2-1	TRBD2	CASSPGGRGSYNEQFF
TRBV4-2	TRBJ2-7	NA	CASSQGAGTRHEQYF
TRBV6-5	TRBJ2-5	NA	CASSYHLTGRATQYF
TRBV13	TRBJ2-7	NA	CASSFQGTIDEQYF
TRBV29-1	TRBJ1-4	NA	CSVEWGATNEKLFF
TRBV4-1	TRBJ1-5	TRBD1	CASSQGSFARTGENQPQHF
TRBV13	TRBJ1-6	NA	CASFPRKGYSPLHF
TRBV5-1	TRBJ1-1	NA	CASSLTRMNTEAFF
TRBV18	TRBJ1-1	NA	CASSPPGGGTEAFF
TRBV10-3	TRBJ1-2	NA	CAISESGSQGTNYGYTF
TRBV5-1	TRBJ2-1	NA	CASRSITGTKSRPSYNEQFF
TRBV5-8	TRBJ1-1	NA	CASSRGATEAFF
TRBV18	TRBJ2-1	TRBD2	CASSPTGGSFVPSSYNEQFF
TRBV27	TRBJ2-2	NA	CASGHPDNTGELFF
TRBV27	TRBJ2-1	NA	CASKKIHNEQFF
TRBV19	TRBJ2-3	NA	CASSPRRKSTDTQYF
TRBV5-6	TRBJ2-1	NA	CASSFSSNDFYNEQFF
TRBV4-2	TRBJ2-1	TRBD1	CASSQDTRTGSFIGFF
TRBV27	TRBJ1-1	NA	CASTAGRGIMNTEAFF
TRBV2	TRBJ2-2	NA	CASANLARGDTGELFF
TRBV5-1	TRBJ1-1	NA	CASSPVLSVTEAFF
TRBV18	TRBJ2-3	TRBD2	CASSPPTSGNTDTQYF
TRBV13	TRBJ2-1	TRBD2	CASSGGLAGLEIEQFF
TRBV4-1	TRBJ2-5	NA	CASSKGQTSPQETQYF
TRBV5-6	TRBJ2-6	NA	CASSGHGPGANVLTF
TRBV27	TRBJ2-1	NA	CASIAPGTAGNEQFF
TRBV4-2	TRBJ2-3	TRBD2	CASSQEGRESTDTQYF